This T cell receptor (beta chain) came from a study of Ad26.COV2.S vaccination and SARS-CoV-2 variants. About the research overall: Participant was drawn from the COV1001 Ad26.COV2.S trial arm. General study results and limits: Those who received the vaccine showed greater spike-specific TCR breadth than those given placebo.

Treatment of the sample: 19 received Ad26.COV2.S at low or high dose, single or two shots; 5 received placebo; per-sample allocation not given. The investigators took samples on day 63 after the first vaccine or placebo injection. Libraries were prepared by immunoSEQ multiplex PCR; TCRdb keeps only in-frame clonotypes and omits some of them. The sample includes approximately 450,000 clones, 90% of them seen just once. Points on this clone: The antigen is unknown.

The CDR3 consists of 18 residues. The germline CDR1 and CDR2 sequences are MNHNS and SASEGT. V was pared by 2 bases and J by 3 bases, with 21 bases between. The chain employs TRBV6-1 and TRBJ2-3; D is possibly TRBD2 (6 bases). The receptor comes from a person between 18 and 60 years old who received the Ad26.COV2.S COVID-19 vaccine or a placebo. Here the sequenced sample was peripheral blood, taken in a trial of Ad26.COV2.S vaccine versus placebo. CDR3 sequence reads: CASSEYPPGGDRTDTQYF. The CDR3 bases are TGTGCCAGCAGTGAATACCCCCCCGGGGGTGATAGGACAGATACGCAGTATTTT.